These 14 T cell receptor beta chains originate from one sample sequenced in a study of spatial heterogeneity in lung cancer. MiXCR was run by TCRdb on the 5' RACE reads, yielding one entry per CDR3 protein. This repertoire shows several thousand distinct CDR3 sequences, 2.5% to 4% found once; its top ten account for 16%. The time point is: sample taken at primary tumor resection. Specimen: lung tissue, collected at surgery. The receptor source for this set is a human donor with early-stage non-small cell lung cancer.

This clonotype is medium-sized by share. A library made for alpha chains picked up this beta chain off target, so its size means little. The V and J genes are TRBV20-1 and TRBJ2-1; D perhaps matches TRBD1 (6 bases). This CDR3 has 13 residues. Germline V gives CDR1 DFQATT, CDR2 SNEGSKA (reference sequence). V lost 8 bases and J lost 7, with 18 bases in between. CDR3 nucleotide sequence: TGCAGTTGCTCCAGTCCTAGGGGGAATGAGCAGTTCTTC. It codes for CSCSSPRGNEQFF.

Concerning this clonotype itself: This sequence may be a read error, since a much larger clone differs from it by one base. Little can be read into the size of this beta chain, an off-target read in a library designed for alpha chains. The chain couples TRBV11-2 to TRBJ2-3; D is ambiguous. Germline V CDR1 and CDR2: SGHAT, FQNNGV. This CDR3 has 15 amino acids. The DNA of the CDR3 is TGTGCCAGCAGCTTAGATCAGCATCGCACAGATACGCAGTTTTTT. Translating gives CASSLDQHRTDTQFF.

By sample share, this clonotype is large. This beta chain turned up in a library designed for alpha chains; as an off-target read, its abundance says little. DNA of the CDR3: TGTGCCAGCAGGGGGACAGGGGAGGAATCACCCCTCCACTTT. It codes for CASRGTGEESPLHF. This chain joins TRBV7-9 and TRBJ1-6, with 10 bases matching TRBD1. Losses at the gene ends were 6 bases for V and 10 bases for J; bases not matched to a gene: 6. From germline, CDR1 is SEHNR and CDR2 FQNEAQ (reference sequence). The CDR3 is 14 residues long.

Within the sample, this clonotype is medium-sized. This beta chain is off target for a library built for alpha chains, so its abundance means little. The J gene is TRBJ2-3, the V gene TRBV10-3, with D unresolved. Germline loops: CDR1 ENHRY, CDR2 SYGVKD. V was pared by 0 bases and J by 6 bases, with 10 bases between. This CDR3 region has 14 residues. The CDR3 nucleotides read TGTGCCATCAGTGAGTCGATCCTAACGGATACGCAGTATTTT. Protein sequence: CAISESILTDTQYF.

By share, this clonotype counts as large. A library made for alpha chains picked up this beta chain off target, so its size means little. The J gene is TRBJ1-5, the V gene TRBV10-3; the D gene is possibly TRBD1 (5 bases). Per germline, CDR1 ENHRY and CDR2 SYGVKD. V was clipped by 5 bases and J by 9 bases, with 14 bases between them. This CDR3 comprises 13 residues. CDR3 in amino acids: CAISRDRVGPQHF. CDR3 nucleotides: TGTGCCATCAGTCGCGACAGAGTGGGGCCCCAGCATTTT.

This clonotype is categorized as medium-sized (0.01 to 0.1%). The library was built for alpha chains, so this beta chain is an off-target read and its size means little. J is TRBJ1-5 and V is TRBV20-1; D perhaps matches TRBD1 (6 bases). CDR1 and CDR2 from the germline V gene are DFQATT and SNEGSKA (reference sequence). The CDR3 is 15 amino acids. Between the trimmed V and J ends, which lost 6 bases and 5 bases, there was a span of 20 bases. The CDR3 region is CSATKQGGEDQPQHF. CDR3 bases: TGCAGTGCGACTAAACAGGGAGGGGAGGATCAGCCCCAGCATTTT.

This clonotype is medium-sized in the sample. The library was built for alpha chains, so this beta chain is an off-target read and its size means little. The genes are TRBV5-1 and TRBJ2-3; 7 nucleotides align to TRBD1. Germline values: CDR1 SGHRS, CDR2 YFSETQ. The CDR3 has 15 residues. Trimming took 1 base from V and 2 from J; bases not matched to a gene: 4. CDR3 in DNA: TGCGCCAGCAGCTTGCTTGGGACAGCCACAGATACGCAGTATTTT. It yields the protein CASSLLGTATDTQYF. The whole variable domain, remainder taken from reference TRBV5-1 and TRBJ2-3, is KAGVTQTPRYLIKTRGQQVTLSCSPISGHRSVSWYQQTPGQGLQFLFEYFSETQRNKGNFPGRFSGRQFSNSRSEMNVSTLELGDSALYLCASSLLGTATDTQYFGPGTRLTVL.

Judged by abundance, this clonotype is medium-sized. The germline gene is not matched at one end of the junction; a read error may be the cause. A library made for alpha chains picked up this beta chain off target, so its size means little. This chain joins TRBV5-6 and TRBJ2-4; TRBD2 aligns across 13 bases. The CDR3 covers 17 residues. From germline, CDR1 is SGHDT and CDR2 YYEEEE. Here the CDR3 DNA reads TGTGCCAGCAGCCTGGTGACCCCTGGACTAGCGGGAGCCGCCAGGGACTTC. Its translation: CASSLVTPGLAGAARDF.

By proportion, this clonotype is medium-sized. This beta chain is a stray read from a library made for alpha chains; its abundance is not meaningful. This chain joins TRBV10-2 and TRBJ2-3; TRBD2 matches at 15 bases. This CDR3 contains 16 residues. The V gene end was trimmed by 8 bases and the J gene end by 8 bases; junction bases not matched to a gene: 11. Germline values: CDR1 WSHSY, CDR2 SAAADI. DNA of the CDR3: TGCGCCAGCCGCGCTGGCCCGGGACTAGCGGGGGGTACGCAGTATTTT. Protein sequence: CASRAGPGLAGGTQYF.

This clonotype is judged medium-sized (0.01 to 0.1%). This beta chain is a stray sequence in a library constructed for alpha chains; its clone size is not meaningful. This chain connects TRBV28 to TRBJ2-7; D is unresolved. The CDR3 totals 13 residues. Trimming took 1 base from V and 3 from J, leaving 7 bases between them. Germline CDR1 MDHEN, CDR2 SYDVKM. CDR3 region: CASSLSGVYEQYV. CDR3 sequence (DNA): TGTGCCAGCAGTTTATCTGGGGTCTACGAGCAGTACGTC.

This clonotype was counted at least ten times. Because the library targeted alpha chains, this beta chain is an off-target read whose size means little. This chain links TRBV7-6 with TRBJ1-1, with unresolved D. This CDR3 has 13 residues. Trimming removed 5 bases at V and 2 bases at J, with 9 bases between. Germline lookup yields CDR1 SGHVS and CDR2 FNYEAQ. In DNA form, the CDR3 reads TGTGCCAGCAGCACGGACCTTAACACTGAAGCTTTCTTT. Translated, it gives CASSTDLNTEAFF.

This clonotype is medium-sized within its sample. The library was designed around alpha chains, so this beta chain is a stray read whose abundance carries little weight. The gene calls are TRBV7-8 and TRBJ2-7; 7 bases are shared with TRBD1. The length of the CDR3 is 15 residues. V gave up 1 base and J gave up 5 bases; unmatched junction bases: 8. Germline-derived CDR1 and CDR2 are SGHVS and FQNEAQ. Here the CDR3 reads CASSLVSRQGHEQYV. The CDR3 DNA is TGTGCCAGCAGCTTAGTATCCCGACAGGGACACGAGCAGTACGTC.

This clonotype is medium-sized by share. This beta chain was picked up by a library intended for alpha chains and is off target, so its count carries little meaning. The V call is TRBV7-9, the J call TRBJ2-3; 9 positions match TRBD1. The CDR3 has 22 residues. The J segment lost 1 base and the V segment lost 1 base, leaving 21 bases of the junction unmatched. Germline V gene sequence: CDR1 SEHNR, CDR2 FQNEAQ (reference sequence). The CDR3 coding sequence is TGTGCCAGCAGCTTAGGCCCCTTCCCCGGGACAGGGTCCCGTCCAGGCACAGATACGCAGTATTTT. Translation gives CASSLGPFPGTGSRPGTDTQYF.

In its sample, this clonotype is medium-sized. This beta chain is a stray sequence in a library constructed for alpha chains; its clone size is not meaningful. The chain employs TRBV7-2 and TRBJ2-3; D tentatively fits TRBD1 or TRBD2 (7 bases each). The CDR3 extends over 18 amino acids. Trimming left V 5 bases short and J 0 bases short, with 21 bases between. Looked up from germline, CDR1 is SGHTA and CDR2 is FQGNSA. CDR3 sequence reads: CASSRKRGGGPSTDTQYF. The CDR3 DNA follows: TGTGCCAGCAGCCGCAAAAGGGGAGGGGGCCCGAGCACAGATACGCAGTATTTT.